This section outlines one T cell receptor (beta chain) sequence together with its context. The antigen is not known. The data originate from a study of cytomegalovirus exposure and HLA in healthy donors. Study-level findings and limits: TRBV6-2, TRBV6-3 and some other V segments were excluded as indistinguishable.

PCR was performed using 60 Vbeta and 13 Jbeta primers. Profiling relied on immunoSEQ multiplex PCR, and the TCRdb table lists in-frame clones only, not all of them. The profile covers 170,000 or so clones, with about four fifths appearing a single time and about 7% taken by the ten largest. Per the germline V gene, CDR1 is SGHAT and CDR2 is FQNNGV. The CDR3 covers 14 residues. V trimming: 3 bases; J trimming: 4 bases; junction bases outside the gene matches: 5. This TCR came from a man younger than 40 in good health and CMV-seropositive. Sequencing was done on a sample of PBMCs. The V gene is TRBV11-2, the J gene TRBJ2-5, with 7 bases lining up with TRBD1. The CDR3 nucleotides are TGTGCCAGCAGCTTGGGACAGTTTGGAGAGACCCAGTACTTC. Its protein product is CASSLGQFGETQYF.